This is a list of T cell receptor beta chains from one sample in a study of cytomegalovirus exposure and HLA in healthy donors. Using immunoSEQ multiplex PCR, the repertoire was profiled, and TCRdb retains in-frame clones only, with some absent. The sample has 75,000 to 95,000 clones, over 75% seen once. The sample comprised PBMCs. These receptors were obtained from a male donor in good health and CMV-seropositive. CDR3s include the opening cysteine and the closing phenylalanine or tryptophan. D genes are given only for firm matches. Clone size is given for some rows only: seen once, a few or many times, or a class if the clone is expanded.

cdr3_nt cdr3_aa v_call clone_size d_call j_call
TGTGCCAGCAGGTCGACCGGGACAGGGGGTTCCCGGCAGTTCTTC CASRSTGTGGSRQFF TRBV28 . TRBD1 TRBJ2-1
TGTGCCTGGAGTGTCGGCGTGGGGACACTGACTAATGAAAAACTGTTTTTT CAWSVGVGTLTNEKLFF TRBV30 . . TRBJ1-4
TGTGCCAGCAGCTTCCCAAAAATGAACACTGAAGCTTTCTTT CASSFPKMNTEAFF TRBV5-6 . . TRBJ1-1
TGTGCCAGCGGTCAACTAGCGGGAGTTGCTGGGGCCAACGTCCTGACTTTC CASGQLAGVAGANVLTF TRBV27 . TRBD2 TRBJ2-6
TGTGCCAGCAGCCCCCAAGGCTGGGCCCTCGCCGAGCAGTACTTC CASSPQGWALAEQYF TRBV9 . . TRBJ2-7
TGTGCCAGCAGCTCGAGCGGGACTGCCCCTAATGAGCAGTTCTTC CASSSSGTAPNEQFF TRBV7-6 . TRBD2 TRBJ2-1
TGCGCCAGCAGCTTTGGGGCACCGGGCGTTGATGAGCAGTTCTTC CASSFGAPGVDEQFF TRBV5-1 . . TRBJ2-1
TGCGCCAGCAGCCGGGACTCCTACGAGCAGTACTTC CASSRDSYEQYF TRBV10-1 . . TRBJ2-7
TGTGCCAGCAGTTTTCCACAGGGGGCGCGACACAATGAGCAGTTCTTC CASSFPQGARHNEQFF TRBV28 . TRBD1 TRBJ2-1
TGTGCCAGCAGCGTAGGCACTTTGGGCTCCCGAGAGACCCAGTACTTC CASSVGTLGSRETQYF TRBV7-9 . . TRBJ2-5
TGTGCCAGTAGTCGGGGGATCCACGAGCAGTACTTC CASSRGIHEQYF TRBV19 . . TRBJ2-7
TGTGCCTGGACCAGGGGGCGTCAAGAGACCCAGTACTTC CAWTRGRQETQYF TRBV30 . TRBD1 TRBJ2-5
TGTGCCAGTAGTCCGGACAGGGTCACTGAAGCTTTCTTT CASSPDRVTEAFF TRBV19 . TRBD1 TRBJ1-1
TGTGCCAGCAGCGAAACGGTGACCCAGTACTTC CASSETVTQYF TRBV7-9 . . TRBJ2-5
TGTGCCAGCAGCGGACACCGAGCCCCCTACGAGCAGTACTTC CASSGHRAPYEQYF TRBV9 . . TRBJ2-7
TGTGCCAGCAGCTTAATCTGGAACACTGAAGCTTTCTTT CASSLIWNTEAFF TRBV7-9 . . TRBJ1-1
TGTGCCAGCAGCCCCTCGACAGGGAACTATGGCTACACCTTC CASSPSTGNYGYTF TRBV7-2 . TRBD1 TRBJ1-2
TGTGCCAGCAGCCAAATCGGCGGGGGTACCAATGAGCAGTTCTTC CASSQIGGGTNEQFF TRBV4-2 . TRBD2 TRBJ2-1
TGTGCCAGCAGCCTACTCCGACAGGGATTCACTGAAGCTTTCTTT CASSLLRQGFTEAFF TRBV11-2 . TRBD1 TRBJ1-1
TGTGCCAGCTTGCAGGGGGCGAGGAAAGAGACCCAGTACTTC CASLQGARKETQYF TRBV6-6 . TRBD1 TRBJ2-5
TGTGCCAGCAGCTCCGGGACTAGCGGGGGGGATGAGCAGTTCTTC CASSSGTSGGDEQFF TRBV7-2 once TRBD2 TRBJ2-1
TGTGCCAGCAGCTGGGGACAGGGTAACTACGAGCAGTACTTC CASSWGQGNYEQYF TRBV5-6 . TRBD1 TRBJ2-7
TGTGCCAGCAGTTCCCGGACAGGCTACGAGCAGTACTTC CASSSRTGYEQYF TRBV27 . TRBD1 TRBJ2-7
TGTGCCAGCAGTGGGACAGGGATTGGCTACGAGCAGTACTTC CASSGTGIGYEQYF TRBV27 . TRBD1 TRBJ2-7
TGCGCCAGCAGCGGGGGGGGTGGCACCTACGAGCAGTACTTC CASSGGGGTYEQYF TRBV5-1 few TRBD2 TRBJ2-7